This is a list of T cell receptor beta chains from one sample in a study of blood T cell repertoires in COVID-19. Assay used: immunoSEQ multiplex PCR; TCRdb lists only in-frame clones, some missing. The sample carries over 65,000 clones, 81% recorded once. Sample: peripheral blood. These TCRs come from a man older than 75 with acute or convalescent COVID-19. Both conserved end residues are part of each CDR3.

V	J	CDR3
TRBV11-3	TRBJ2-1	CASSPQGQQLYNEQFF
TRBV28	TRBJ2-4	CASSGSGVKNIQYF
TRBV28	TRBJ2-5	CASSLLEETQYF
TRBV6-5	TRBJ2-1	CASSRTGSEQFF
TRBV7-2	TRBJ1-5	CASSFGGGGSGPQHF
TRBV2	TRBJ2-7	CASSDRGAGEQYF
TRBV15	TRBJ2-2	CATSSTKKMAGKPGELFF
TRBV28	TRBJ2-1	CASSRSRQGAPKQFF
TRBV5-1	TRBJ2-1	CASSVRDMSSYNEQFF
TRBV7-9	TRBJ2-7	CASSLGWRGSYEQYF
TRBV5-4	TRBJ2-7	CASSLDRANEQYF
TRBV6-6	TRBJ1-1	CASSLPMTSPEAFF
TRBV28	TRBJ1-2	CASKRDRGLTYYGYTF
TRBV14	TRBJ2-7	CASSRTGTVAYEQYF
TRBV28	TRBJ2-7	CASSLISAYEQYF
TRBV6-2/TRBV6-3	TRBJ2-4	CASSYPSPGGGKYF
TRBV29-1	TRBJ1-1	CSVASGAKAFF
TRBV10-3	TRBJ2-7	CAISDVNEQYF
TRBV28	TRBJ1-1	CASSLTWNTEAFF
TRBV19	TRBJ1-5	CASSPRQGDNQPQHF
TRBV7-3	TRBJ2-7	CASSYRVKSEQYF
TRBV6-5	TRBJ2-7	CASSLTGTSAYEQYF
TRBV7-9	TRBJ1-4	CASSVLRGPGEKLFF
TRBV2	TRBJ2-1	CASSDTSAYNEQFF
TRBV5-4	TRBJ1-1	CASSSNRDGAEAFF
TRBV6-5	TRBJ2-7	CASSLGQGPYEQYF
TRBV12-2	TRBJ2-1	CASRPGPTGEQFF
TRBV3-1/TRBV3-2	TRBJ2-7	CASSHGTSSSEQYF
TRBV27	TRBJ2-7	CASRGTDYVQYF
TRBV18	TRBJ2-2	CASSPAGTANTGELFF
TRBV2	TRBJ1-1	CADRGPGTEAFF
TRBV5-1	TRBJ2-7	CASSSLAGGSYEQYF
TRBV3-1/TRBV3-2	TRBJ1-1	CASSPQGRTEAFF
TRBV6-6	TRBJ2-5	CASSLRTSLGLQETQYF
TRBV5-4	TRBJ1-4	CASSLQQAAGEKLFF
TRBV18	TRBJ2-7	CASSPSGDPYEQYF
TRBV19	TRBJ2-3	CASSQGADTQYF
TRBV30	TRBJ2-3	CAWSVQVHTQYF
TRBV28	TRBJ2-5	CASSPPEAGKTQYF
TRBV5-4	TRBJ2-5	CASSLRLARETQYF
TRBV30	TRBJ2-7	CAWSGGSSYEQYF